This T cell receptor beta chain was sequenced during a study of shared T cell receptors in the human thymus. This clone was seen once. Generated by immunoSEQ multiplex PCR, the TCRdb table keeps only in-frame clones and is missing some. This sample has hundreds of thousands of clones, with over 90% found just once. This receptor was identified in a human donor. The sample was thymocytes.

CDR3: CASSRDFKSSYEQYF. The CDR3 region has the DNA TGTGCCAGCAGTCGGGACTTTAAGAGCTCCTACGAGCAGTACTTC. The genes are TRBV27 and TRBJ2-7, with a possible D match to TRBD2 (6 bases). The CDR3 sequence is 15 residues long. Looked up from germline, CDR1 is MNHEY and CDR2 is SMNVEV (reference sequence). Trimming stripped 5 bases from V and 0 bases from J, with 14 bases between.